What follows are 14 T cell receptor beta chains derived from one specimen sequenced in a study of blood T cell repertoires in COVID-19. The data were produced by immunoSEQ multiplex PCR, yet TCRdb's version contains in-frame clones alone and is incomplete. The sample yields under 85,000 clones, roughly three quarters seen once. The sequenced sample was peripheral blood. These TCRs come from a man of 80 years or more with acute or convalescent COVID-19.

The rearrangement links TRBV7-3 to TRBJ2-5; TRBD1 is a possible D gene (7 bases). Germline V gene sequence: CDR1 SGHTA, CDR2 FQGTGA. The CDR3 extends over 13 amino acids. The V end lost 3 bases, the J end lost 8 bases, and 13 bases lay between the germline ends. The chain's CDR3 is CASSLEGANTQYF. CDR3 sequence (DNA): TGTGCCAGCAGCTTGGAGGGGGCGAACACCCAGTACTTC.

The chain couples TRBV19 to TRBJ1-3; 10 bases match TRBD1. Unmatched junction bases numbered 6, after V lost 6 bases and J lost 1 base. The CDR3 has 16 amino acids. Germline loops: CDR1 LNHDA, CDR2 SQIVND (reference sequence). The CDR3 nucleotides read TGTGCCAGTAGCCGGGACAGGGGATCGTCTGGAAACACCATATATTTT. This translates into CASSRDRGSSGNTIYF.

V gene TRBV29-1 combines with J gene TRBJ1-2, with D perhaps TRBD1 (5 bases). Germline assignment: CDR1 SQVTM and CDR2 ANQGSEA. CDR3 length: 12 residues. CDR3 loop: CSGMVGTNGYTF. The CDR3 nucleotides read TGCAGTGGTATGGTGGGGACTAACGGCTACACCTTC.

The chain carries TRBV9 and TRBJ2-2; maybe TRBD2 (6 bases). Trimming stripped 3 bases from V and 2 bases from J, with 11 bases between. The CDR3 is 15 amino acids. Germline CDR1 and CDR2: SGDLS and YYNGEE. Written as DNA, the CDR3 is TGTGCCAGCAGCGGAAGCGGGCTCAACACCGGGGAGCTGTTTTTT. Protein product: CASSGSGLNTGELFF.

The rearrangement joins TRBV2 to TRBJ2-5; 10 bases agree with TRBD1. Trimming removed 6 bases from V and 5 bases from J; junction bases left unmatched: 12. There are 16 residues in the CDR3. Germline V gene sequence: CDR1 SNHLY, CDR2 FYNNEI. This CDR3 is CASRVGTGEGRETQYF. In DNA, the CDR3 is TGTGCCAGCAGGGTCGGGACAGGGGAAGGAAGGGAGACCCAGTACTTC.

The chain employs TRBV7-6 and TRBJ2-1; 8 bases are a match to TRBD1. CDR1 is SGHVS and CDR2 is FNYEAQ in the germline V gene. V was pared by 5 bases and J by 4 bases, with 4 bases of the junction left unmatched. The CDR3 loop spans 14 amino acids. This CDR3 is CASSLGTGYNEQFF. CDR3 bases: TGTGCCAGCAGCCTCGGGACAGGATACAATGAGCAGTTCTTC.

The CDR3 region is CASSPTGGSDEQYF. In DNA, the CDR3 is TGTGCCAGCAGCCCGACAGGGGGCAGCGACGAGCAGTACTTC. This rearrangement joins TRBV11-3 to TRBJ2-7; the match to TRBD1 covers 10 bases. The CDR3 has 14 residues. Germline lookup yields CDR1 SGHNT and CDR2 YENEEA. V was pared by 5 bases and J by 5 bases, with 6 bases of the junction left unmatched.

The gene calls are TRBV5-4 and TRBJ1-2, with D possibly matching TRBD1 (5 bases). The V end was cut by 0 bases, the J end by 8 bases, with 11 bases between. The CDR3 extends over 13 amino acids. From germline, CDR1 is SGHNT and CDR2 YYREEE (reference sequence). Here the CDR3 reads CASSLAPGLGYTF. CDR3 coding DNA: TGTGCCAGCAGCTTGGCCCCAGGGTTGGGCTACACCTTC. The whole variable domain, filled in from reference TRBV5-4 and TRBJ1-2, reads ETGVTQSPTHLIKTRGQQVTLRCSSQSGHNTVSWYQQALGQGPQFIFQYYREEENGRGNFPPRFSGLQFPNYSSELNVNALELDDSALYLCASSLAPGLGYTFGSGTRLTVV.

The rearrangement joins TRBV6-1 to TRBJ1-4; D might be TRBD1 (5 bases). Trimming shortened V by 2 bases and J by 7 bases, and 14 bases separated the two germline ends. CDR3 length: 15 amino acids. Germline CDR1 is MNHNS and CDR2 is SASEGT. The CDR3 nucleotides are TGTGCCAGCAGTGAACAGGGCCGGGGGAGTGAAAAACTGTTTTTT. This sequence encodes CASSEQGRGSEKLFF.

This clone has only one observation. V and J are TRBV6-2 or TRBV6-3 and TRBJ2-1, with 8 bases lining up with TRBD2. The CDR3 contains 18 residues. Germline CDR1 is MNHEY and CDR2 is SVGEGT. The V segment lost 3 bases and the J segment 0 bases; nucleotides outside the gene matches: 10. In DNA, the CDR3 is TGTGCCAGCAGTTATATCGGACTAGCCCCTTCCTCCTACAATGAGCAGTTCTTC. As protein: CASSYIGLAPSSYNEQFF.

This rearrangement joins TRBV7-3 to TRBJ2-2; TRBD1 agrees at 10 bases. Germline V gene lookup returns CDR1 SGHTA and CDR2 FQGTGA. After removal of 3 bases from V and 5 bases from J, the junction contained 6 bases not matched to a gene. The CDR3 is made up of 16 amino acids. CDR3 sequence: CASSLGQGLVTGELFF. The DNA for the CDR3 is TGTGCCAGCAGCTTGGGACAGGGGCTCGTTACCGGGGAGCTGTTTTTT.

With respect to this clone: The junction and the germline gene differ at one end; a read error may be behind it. The DNA of the CDR3 is TGTGCCAGCAGCGAAGGGCAGTTCACCACCGGGGAGCTGTTTTTT. This sequence encodes CASSEGQFTTGELFF. The V gene is TRBV2, the J gene TRBJ2-2; D is ambiguous. The CDR3 loop spans 15 amino acids. The germline gives CDR1 SNHLY, CDR2 FYNNEI.

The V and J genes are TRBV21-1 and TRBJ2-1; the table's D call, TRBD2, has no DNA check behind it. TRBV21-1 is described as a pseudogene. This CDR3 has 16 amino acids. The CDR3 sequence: CASRLMGKRDYNEQFF. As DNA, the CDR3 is TGTGCCAGCAGGTTAATGGGCAAGCGGGACTACAATGAGCAGTTCTTC.

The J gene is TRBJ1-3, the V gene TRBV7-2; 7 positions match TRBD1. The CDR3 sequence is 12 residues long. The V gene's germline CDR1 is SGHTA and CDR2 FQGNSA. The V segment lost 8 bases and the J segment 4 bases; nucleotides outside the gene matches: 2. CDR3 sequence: CASSGGGNTIYF. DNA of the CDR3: TGTGCCAGCTCAGGGGGGGGAAACACCATATATTTT.